This T cell receptor (beta chain) was observed in a study of identical twins. This clonotype was recorded a few times. TCRdb reprocessed the 5' RACE reads via MiXCR and lists one record per CDR3 protein. Of about 690,000 distinct CDR3 sequences in the sample, approximately 22% were seen once. A further study also used this sample, focusing on T cells expressing NK-cell markers.

The TCR comes from a woman aged 18-29 years in good health. The specimen sequenced was PBMCs.

The CDR3 nucleotides are TGCAGTGCTAGACCCTCCAGGGATACGCAGTATTTT. Translation gives CSARPSRDTQYF. This chain uses TRBV20-1 with TRBJ2-3, with no clear D. The germline V and J ends were trimmed by 2 bases and 6 bases, with 9 bases remaining between them. In germline, CDR1 is DFQATT, CDR2 SNEGSKA (reference sequence). The CDR3 has 12 residues.